A selection of T cell receptor beta chains follows, all from one sample in a study of regulatory T cells in long-lasting Graves disease. Each CDR3 protein is one row after TCRdb ran MiXCR on the multiplex PCR reads. The sample contains approximately 290,000 distinct CDR3 sequences, 22% of which appear only once. Sequenced material: peripheral blood mononuclear cells (PBMCs), taken when the disease was refractory, from a patient treated with antithyroid drugs. These receptors originate from a female donor with Graves disease. The CDR3 runs from the conserved cysteine through the conserved F or W. Each record gives: D gene, V gene, J gene, clone size, CDR3 DNA, CDR3 protein. D genes are given only for firm matches. The size entry is marked missing in some rows and otherwise reads once, few, many or a size class.

>TRBD1|TRBV28|TRBJ2-2|.
TGTGCCAGCGGCCCGTTGGCAGGGGGCTCCGGGGAGCTGTTTTTT
CASGPLAGGSGELFF
>.|TRBV11-2|TRBJ1-5|many
TGTGCCAGCAGCTTATCGTTCGGGAGCAATCAGCCCCAGCATTTT
CASSLSFGSNQPQHF
>.|TRBV30|TRBJ1-1|.
TGTGCCTGGACCGCAAGGCAGGGACGCACTGAAGCTTTCTTT
CAWTARQGRTEAFF
>.|TRBV29-1|TRBJ2-5|.
TGCAGCGTTGATAATAGGTGGGGGCAGCTGATGAGGGAGACCCAGTACTTC
CSVDNRWGQLMRETQYF
>TRBD1|TRBV5-1|TRBJ1-1|.
TGCGCCAGCAGCTTGATGACAGGGTCGATAACTGAAGCTTTCTTT
CASSLMTGSITEAFF
>TRBD1|TRBV20-1|TRBJ1-1|many
TGCAGTGCTACGACAGGGATGCGGTCTGAAGCTTTCTTT
CSATTGMRSEAFF
>TRBD1|TRBV28|TRBJ2-2|.
TGTGCCAGCAGTTTCGCGACAGGGTCTAACACCGGGGAGCTGTTTTTT
CASSFATGSNTGELFF
>.|TRBV25-1|TRBJ2-7|many
TGTGCCAGCAGTTTTTCCGGGAGAGACTACGAGCAGTACTTC
CASSFSGRDYEQYF
>.|TRBV20-1|TRBJ1-1|many
TGCAGTGCTAGAACTCTTCGGGACACTCGTGAAGCTTTCTTT
CSARTLRDTREAFF
>.|TRBV28|TRBJ1-2|.
TGTGCCACGGGGGGCCAGATAGTTAACTATGGCTACACCTTC
CATGGQIVNYGYTF
>.|TRBV7-9|TRBJ2-7|.
TGTGCCAGCAGCCGGGGCACCTACGAGCAGTACTTC
CASSRGTYEQYF
>.|TRBV5-5|TRBJ1-2|few
TGTGCCAGCAGCTTCGCAGGGGACACAGGAGCTAACTATGGCTACACCTTC
CASSFAGDTGANYGYTF
>.|TRBV6-2/TRBV6-3|TRBJ1-2|few
TGTGCCAGCAGTTACTACCTGGGCAGCCCTAACTATGGCTACACCTTC
CASSYYLGSPNYGYTF
>TRBD1|TRBV29-1|TRBJ1-2|many
TGCAGCGTCGAACCGGGACAGGGCTATGGCTACACCTTC
CSVEPGQGYGYTF
>.|TRBV28|TRBJ2-7|many
TGTGCCAGCAGTCCGCCCGGGTCCCGCGGCGTCGACGAGCAGTACTTC
CASSPPGSRGVDEQYF
>.|TRBV7-2|TRBJ2-7|many
TGTGCCAGCAGTGCCACCTACGAGCAGTACTTC
CASSATYEQYF
>.|TRBV12-3/TRBV12-4|TRBJ2-3|.
TGTGCCAGCAGTTTATCGGCCCACTCGGAGGGGGGGGCGAGAGATACGCAGTATTTT
CASSLSAHSEGGARDTQYF
>TRBD1|TRBV6-1|TRBJ1-6|many
TGTGCCAGCAGTGCACAGGGGAATTCACCCCTCCACTTT
CASSAQGNSPLHF
>.|TRBV28|TRBJ2-7|many
TGTGCCAGCAGGGGGGGCTTTGGAGGGGCTTTCCGCTACGAGCAGTACTTC
CASRGGFGGAFRYEQYF
>.|TRBV3-1|TRBJ2-5|many
TGTGCCAGCAGCCGGGAGAGGGACGGCCAAGAGACCCAGTACTTC
CASSRERDGQETQYF
>TRBD1|TRBV6-5|TRBJ2-1|.
TGTGCCAGCAGTTATTTTGGGACAGGGAGGGGGAATGAGCAGTTCTTC
CASSYFGTGRGNEQFF
>TRBD1|TRBV19|TRBJ2-6|few
TGTGCCAGTAGTATAAGGGACAGGGGACACTCTGGGGCCAACGTCCTGACTTTC
CASSIRDRGHSGANVLTF
>.|TRBV7-9|TRBJ2-7|.
TGTGCCAGCAGCTTAATCACTGGACAGAACTACGAGCAGTACTTC
CASSLITGQNYEQYF
>TRBD2|TRBV5-1|TRBJ2-2|.
TGCGCCAGCAGCTTACGACTAGCGGGCGACGGGGAGCTGTTTTTT
CASSLRLAGDGELFF
>.|TRBV4-1|TRBJ2-5|.
TGCGCCAGCAGCGTCTACGCGACTCCGGAGACCCAGTACTTC
CASSVYATPETQYF
>.|TRBV27|TRBJ2-2|many
TGTGCCAGCAGTTTGGTATCGTACACCGGGGAGCTGTTTTTT
CASSLVSYTGELFF
>TRBD1|TRBV27|TRBJ1-2|.
TGTGCCAGCAGTTTCAGGGGGTCTCATGGCTACACCTTC
CASSFRGSHGYTF
>.|TRBV5-4|TRBJ2-5|few
TGTGCCAGCACCCGGGGGCGGATTCAAGAGACCCAGTACTTC
CASTRGRIQETQYF
>.|TRBV20-1|TRBJ2-7|.
TGCAGTGCTAGAGGGGCCACAGCCTACGAGCAGTACTTC
CSARGATAYEQYF
>TRBD1|TRBV10-3|TRBJ1-4|.
TGTGCCATCAGCTCCGGGACAGGGTCTAATGAAAAACTGTTTTTT
CAISSGTGSNEKLFF
>TRBD2|TRBV20-1|TRBJ2-1|.
TGCAGTGTTGCGGGAGATAAACGCGATGAGCAGTTCTTC
CSVAGDKRDEQFF
>.|TRBV6-5|TRBJ1-6|.
TGTGCCAGCAGTTCGGCAGGGCGAGATAATTCACCCCCCCACTTT
CASSSAGRDNSPPHF
>.|TRBV5-1|TRBJ2-3|.
TGCGCCAGCAGCTCAGTTGGGTTCTCGACAGATACGCAGTATTTT
CASSSVGFSTDTQYF
>.|TRBV11-2|TRBJ1-2|.
TGTGCCAGCAGCTTATTTGGCGAGAGGAGCTATGGCTACACCTTC
CASSLFGERSYGYTF
>.|TRBV5-1|TRBJ1-6|few
TGCGCCAGCAGCTCCGCAACGGGGAATTCACCCCTCCACTTT
CASSSATGNSPLHF
>.|TRBV11-2|TRBJ1-2|many
TGTGCCAGCAGCGCCCAGGGCCAGCTCTATGGCTACACCTTC
CASSAQGQLYGYTF
>TRBD1|TRBV19|TRBJ2-7|few
TGTGCCAGTAGTATAGCTCCCGGGACAGGCCCCTACGAGCAGTACTTC
CASSIAPGTGPYEQYF
>.|TRBV12-3/TRBV12-4|TRBJ2-5|.
TGTGCCAGCACCTCAGGGGAGATAAAGACCCAGTACTTC
CASTSGEIKTQYF
>TRBD2|TRBV28|TRBJ2-7|many
TGTGCGACTAGCGGGATGTACGAGCAGTACTTC
CATSGMYEQYF
>.|TRBV11-2|TRBJ2-2|few
TGTGCCAGCAGCTACTTCACGGGACCCAGGAACACCGGGGAGCTGTTTTTT
CASSYFTGPRNTGELFF
>.|TRBV28|TRBJ1-1|.
TGTGCCAGCAGTTTGGGGGGGGTAGCTATGAACACTGAAGCTTTCTTT
CASSLGGVAMNTEAFF
>.|TRBV7-2|TRBJ2-5|few
TGTGCCAGCAGCTTAGCGTATGAGACCCAGTACTTC
CASSLAYETQYF
>TRBD1|TRBV11-2|TRBJ1-3|few
TGTGCCAGCAGCTTTGGGACAGGGCTCTTTGGTGGAAACACCATATATTTT
CASSFGTGLFGGNTIYF
>TRBD2|TRBV7-9|TRBJ2-7|.
TGTGCCAGCAGCTTAATTTATTCCCAAGCGGGGGAAAACTACGAGCAGTACTTC
CASSLIYSQAGENYEQYF
>TRBD1|TRBV28|TRBJ2-7|many
TGTGCCAGCAGTGAACCGGGACAGGGCGAGCAGTACTTC
CASSEPGQGEQYF
>.|TRBV28|TRBJ1-2|few
TGTGCCAGCAGCCCTCATGGGGGGCTCTACAATGGCTACACCTTC
CASSPHGGLYNGYTF
>.|TRBV28|TRBJ1-2|many
TGTGCCAGCAGCGCTCGGACGATCTACCAAGGAGGTGGCTACACCTTC
CASSARTIYQGGGYTF